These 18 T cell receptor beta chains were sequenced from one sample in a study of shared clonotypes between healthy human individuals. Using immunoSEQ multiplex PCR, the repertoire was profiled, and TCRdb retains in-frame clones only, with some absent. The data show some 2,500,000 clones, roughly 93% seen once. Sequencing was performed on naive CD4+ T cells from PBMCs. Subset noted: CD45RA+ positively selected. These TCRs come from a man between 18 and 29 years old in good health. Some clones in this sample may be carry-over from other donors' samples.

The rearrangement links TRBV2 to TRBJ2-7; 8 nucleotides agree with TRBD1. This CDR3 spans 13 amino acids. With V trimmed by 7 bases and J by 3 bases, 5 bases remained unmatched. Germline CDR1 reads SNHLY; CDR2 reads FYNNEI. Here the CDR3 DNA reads TGTGCCAGCAAGTTACAGGGGGTCTACGAGCAGTACTTC. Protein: CASKLQGVYEQYF.

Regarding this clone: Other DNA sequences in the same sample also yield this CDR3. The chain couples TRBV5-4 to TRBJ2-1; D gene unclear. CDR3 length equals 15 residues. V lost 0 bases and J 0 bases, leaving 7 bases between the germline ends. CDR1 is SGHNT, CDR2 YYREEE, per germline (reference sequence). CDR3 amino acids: CASSLGRSSYNEQFF. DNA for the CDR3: TGTGCCAGCAGCTTGGGGCGTAGCTCCTACAATGAGCAGTTCTTC.

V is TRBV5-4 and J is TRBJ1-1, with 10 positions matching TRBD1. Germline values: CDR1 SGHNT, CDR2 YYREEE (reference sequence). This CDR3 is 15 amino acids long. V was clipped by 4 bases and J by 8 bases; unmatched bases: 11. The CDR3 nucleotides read TGTGCCAGCAGCCCGGGACAGGGGATGAGACTCGAAGCTTTCTTT. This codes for CASSPGQGMRLEAFF.

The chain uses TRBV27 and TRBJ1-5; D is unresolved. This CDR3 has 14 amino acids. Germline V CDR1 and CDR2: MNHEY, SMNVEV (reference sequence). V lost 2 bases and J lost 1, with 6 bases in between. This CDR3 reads CASSLGMSNQPQHF. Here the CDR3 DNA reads TGTGCCAGCAGTTTAGGCATGAGCAATCAGCCCCAGCATTTT.

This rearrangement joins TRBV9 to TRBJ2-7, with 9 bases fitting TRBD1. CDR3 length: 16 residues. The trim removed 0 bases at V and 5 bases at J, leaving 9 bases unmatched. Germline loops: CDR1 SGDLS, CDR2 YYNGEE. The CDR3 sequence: CASSVDWGTGYNEQYF. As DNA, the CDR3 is TGTGCCAGCAGCGTAGATTGGGGGACAGGGTACAACGAGCAGTACTTC.

The CDR3 region has the DNA TGCAGCGTTGAAACTGGGGGCCAGGGAGGTGAAAAACTGTTTTTT. Translated, it gives CSVETGGQGGEKLFF. The chain employs TRBV29-1 and TRBJ1-4; D is possibly TRBD1 (6 bases). V lost 2 bases to trimming and J lost 7 bases, with 17 bases between them. Per germline, CDR1 SQVTM and CDR2 ANQGSEA. The CDR3 length is 15 residues.

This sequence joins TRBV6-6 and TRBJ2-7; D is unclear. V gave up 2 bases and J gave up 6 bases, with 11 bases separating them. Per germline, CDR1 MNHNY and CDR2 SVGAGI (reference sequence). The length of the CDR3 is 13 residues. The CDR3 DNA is TGTGCCAGCAGTTACGTATCGACCCTCGAGCAGTACTTC. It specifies CASSYVSTLEQYF.

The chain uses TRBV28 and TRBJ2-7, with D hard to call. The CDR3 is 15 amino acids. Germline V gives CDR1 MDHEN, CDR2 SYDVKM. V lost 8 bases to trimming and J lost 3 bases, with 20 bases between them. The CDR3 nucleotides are TGTGCCAGCGGCTCAGTTGGCGGCGAGTTCTACGAGCAGTACTTC. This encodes CASGSVGGEFYEQYF.

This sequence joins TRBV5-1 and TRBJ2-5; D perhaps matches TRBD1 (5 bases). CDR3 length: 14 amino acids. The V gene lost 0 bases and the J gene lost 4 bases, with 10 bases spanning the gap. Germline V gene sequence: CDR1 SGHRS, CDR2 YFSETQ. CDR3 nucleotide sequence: TGCGCCAGCAGCTTGGGTTGGCAGGGAGAGACCCAGTACTTC. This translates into CASSLGWQGETQYF.

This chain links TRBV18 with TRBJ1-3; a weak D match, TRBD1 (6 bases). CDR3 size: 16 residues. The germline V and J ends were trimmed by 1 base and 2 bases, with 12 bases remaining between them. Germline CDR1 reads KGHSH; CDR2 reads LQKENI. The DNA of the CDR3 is TGTGCCAGCTCACCACGGGTGTCAGGGGCTGGAAACACCATATATTTT. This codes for CASSPRVSGAGNTIYF. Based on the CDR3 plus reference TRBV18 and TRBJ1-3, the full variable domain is NAGVMQNPRHLVRRRGQEARLRCSPMKGHSHVYWYRQLPEEGLKFMVYLQKENIIDESGMPKERFSAEFPKEGPSILRIQQVVRGDSAAYFCASSPRVSGAGNTIYFGEGSWLTVV.

In DNA form, the CDR3 reads TGCGCCAGCAGCCCAAGGTACCCCAGATCGGTGGCTCTTAATGAAAAACTGTTTTTT. It encodes CASSPRYPRSVALNEKLFF. The chain has TRBV4-1 and TRBJ1-4, with D unresolved. CDR1 and CDR2 from the germline V gene are MGHRA and YSYEKL. The germline V and J ends were trimmed by 4 bases and 4 bases, with 25 bases remaining between them. The length of the CDR3 is 19 residues.

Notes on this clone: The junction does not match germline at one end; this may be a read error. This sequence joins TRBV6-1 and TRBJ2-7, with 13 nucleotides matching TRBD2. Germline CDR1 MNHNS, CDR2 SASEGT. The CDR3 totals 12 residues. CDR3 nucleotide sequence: TGTGCCAGCAGCCTCGGGACTAGCGGGACATTCTTC. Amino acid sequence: CASSLGTSGTFF.

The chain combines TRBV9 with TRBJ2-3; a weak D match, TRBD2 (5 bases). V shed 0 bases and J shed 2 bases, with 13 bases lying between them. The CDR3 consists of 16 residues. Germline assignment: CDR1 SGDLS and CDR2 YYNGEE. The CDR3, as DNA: TGTGCCAGCAGCGTAGCTAGCAGCCCCCCCACAGATACGCAGTATTTT. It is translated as CASSVASSPPTDTQYF. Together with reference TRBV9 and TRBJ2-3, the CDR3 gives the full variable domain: DSGVTQTPKHLITATGQRVTLRCSPRSGDLSVYWYQQSLDQGLQFLIQYYNGEERAKGNILERFSAQQFPDLHSELNLSSLELGDSALYFCASSVASSPPTDTQYFGPGTRLTVL.

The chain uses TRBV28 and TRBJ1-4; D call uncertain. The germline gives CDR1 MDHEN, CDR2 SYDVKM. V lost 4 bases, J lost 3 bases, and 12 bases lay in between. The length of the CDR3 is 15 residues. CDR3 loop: CASSSTFTSNEKLFF. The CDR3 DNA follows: TGTGCCAGCAGTTCCACCTTTACATCTAATGAAAAACTGTTTTTT.

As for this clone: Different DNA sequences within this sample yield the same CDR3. CDR3 amino acids: CASSPGGAQETQYF. DNA for the CDR3: TGTGCCAGCAGCCCCGGCGGGGCCCAAGAGACCCAGTACTTC. The V and J genes are TRBV11-3 and TRBJ2-5, with D possibly matching TRBD2 (6 bases). Per the germline V gene, CDR1 is SGHNT and CDR2 is YENEEA. Trimming removed 5 bases at V and 1 base at J, with 11 bases between. This CDR3 has 14 amino acids.

The CDR3 DNA reads as TGCGCCAGCAGCCGGAACCAAGCGGGAGTTCAAGAGACCCAGTACTTC. It translates to CASSRNQAGVQETQYF. The chain joins TRBV5-1 to TRBJ2-5; 8 bases align to TRBD2. Germline V gene sequence: CDR1 SGHRS, CDR2 YFSETQ. The CDR3 covers 16 residues. J lost 2 bases, V lost 4 bases, and 10 bases had no gene match.

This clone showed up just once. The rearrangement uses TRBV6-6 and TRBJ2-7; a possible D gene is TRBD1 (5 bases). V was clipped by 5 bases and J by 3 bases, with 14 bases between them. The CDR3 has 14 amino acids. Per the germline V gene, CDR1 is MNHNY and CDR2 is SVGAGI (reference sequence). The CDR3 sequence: CASSQGTRVYEQYF. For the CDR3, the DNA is TGTGCCAGCAGTCAGGGAACCAGGGTCTACGAGCAGTACTTC.

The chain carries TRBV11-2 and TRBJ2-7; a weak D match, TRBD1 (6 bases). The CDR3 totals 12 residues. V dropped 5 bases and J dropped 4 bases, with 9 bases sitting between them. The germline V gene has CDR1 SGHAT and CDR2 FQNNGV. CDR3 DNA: TGTGCCAGCAGCCCCGGGACATACGAGCAGTACTTC. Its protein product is CASSPGTYEQYF.